The 9 T cell receptor beta chains given below trace back to one sample, sequenced in a study of blood T cell repertoires in COVID-19. Produced via immunoSEQ multiplex PCR; TCRdb's table is partial and in-frame only. The repertoire includes under 150,000 clones, more than 75% of them detected once, and roughly 2.2% sits in the top ten. The sample taken for sequencing was peripheral blood. All receptors derive from a man aged 65 to 85 with active COVID-19.

The chain carries TRBV7-3 and TRBJ2-2; tentatively, D is TRBD2 (5 bases). Trimming removed 5 bases from V and 4 bases from J, with 14 bases in between. The CDR3 sequence is 15 residues long. Per germline, CDR1 SGHTA and CDR2 FQGTGA. In nucleotides, the CDR3 is TGTGCCAGCAGCCGGGAAAGAAGCGCCACCGGGGAGCTGTTTTTT. Translated, it gives CASSRERSATGELFF. Filled out from reference TRBV7-3 and TRBJ2-2, the complete variable domain reads GAGVSQTPSNKVTEKGKYVELRCDPISGHTALYWYRQSLGQGPEFLIYFQGTGAADDSGLPNDRFFAVRPEGSVSTLKIQRTERGDSAVYLCASSRERSATGELFFGEGSRLTVL.

This sequence joins TRBV27 and TRBJ2-3; 11 bases are a match to TRBD1. V lost 4 bases, J lost 5 bases, and 8 bases stayed unmatched. Germline lookup yields CDR1 MNHEY and CDR2 SMNVEV (reference sequence). CDR3 size: 16 residues. CDR3 residues: CASSSGDRGKGDTQYF. The CDR3 DNA sequence: TGTGCCAGCAGTTCCGGGGACAGGGGGAAGGGAGATACGCAGTATTTT.

The rearrangement uses TRBV6-8 and TRBJ2-1; 7 bases fit TRBD2. The CDR3 length is 16 residues. Germline CDR1 MNHGY, CDR2 SAAAGT. The V gene end was trimmed by 4 bases and the J gene end by 8 bases; junction bases not matched to a gene: 14. CDR3 DNA sequence: TGTGCCAGCAGTTGGGCGGGAGACGGGCTTGTGGATGAGCAGTTCTTC. Amino acids: CASSWAGDGLVDEQFF.

This chain links TRBV30 with TRBJ2-7, with D unclear. CDR3 length: 11 amino acids. Deletions cut 2 bases from V and 5 bases from J, with 7 bases between. The germline V gene encodes CDR1 GTSNPN and CDR2 SVGIG (reference sequence). The DNA of the CDR3 is TGTGCCTGGAGTCCTCGGGACGAGCAGTACTTC. Translated: CAWSPRDEQYF.

This chain uses TRBV28 with TRBJ2-7; TRBD2 matches 9 bases. Germline V gives CDR1 MDHEN, CDR2 SYDVKM. J gave up 6 bases and V 6 bases, and 18 bases lay outside the gene matches. The CDR3 contains 17 residues. As DNA, the CDR3 is TGTGCCAGCAGCCCCCTGGTTTGGGAGCGGGAGGTCGGCGAGCAGTACTTC. Its protein product is CASSPLVWEREVGEQYF.

The chain carries TRBV3-1 (or the pseudogene TRBV3-2) and TRBJ2-5; a possible D gene is TRBD2 (6 bases). CDR1 and CDR2 (germline): LGHDT, YNNKEL (reference sequence). The CDR3 has 16 residues. The V gene lost 1 base and the J gene lost 5 bases, with 17 bases spanning the gap. CDR3 coding DNA: TGTGCCAGCAGCCAAGGAGGCGGGATTCCGACTGAGACCCAGTACTTC. It encodes CASSQGGGIPTETQYF.

The gene calls are TRBV19 and TRBJ2-4, with D possibly TRBD2 on 6 matching bases. This CDR3 is built from 15 residues. The V gene lost 5 bases and the J gene lost 0 bases, with 11 bases spanning the gap. Looked up from germline, CDR1 is LNHDA and CDR2 is SQIVND (reference sequence). This chain's CDR3 is CASSSRREAKNIQYF. DNA for the CDR3: TGTGCCAGTAGTTCCCGGCGGGAAGCCAAAAACATTCAGTACTTC.

J is TRBJ2-6 and V is TRBV5-1, with unresolved D. V was cut by 8 bases and J by 0 bases, with 9 bases left in between. From germline, CDR1 is SGHRS and CDR2 YFSETQ. This CDR3 contains 14 residues. The CDR3 is CASNPVSGANVLTF. The CDR3 DNA reads TGCGCCAGTAATCCAGTCTCTGGGGCCAACGTCCTGACTTTC.

The V and J genes are TRBV18 and TRBJ2-1; D is perhaps TRBD2 (6 bases). This CDR3 has 15 amino acids. Germline values: CDR1 KGHSH, CDR2 LQKENI. V shed 3 bases and J shed 3 bases, with 12 bases lying between them. The CDR3 here is CASSPLLADYNEQFF. DNA for the CDR3: TGTGCCAGCTCACCCTTACTAGCAGACTACAATGAGCAGTTCTTC.